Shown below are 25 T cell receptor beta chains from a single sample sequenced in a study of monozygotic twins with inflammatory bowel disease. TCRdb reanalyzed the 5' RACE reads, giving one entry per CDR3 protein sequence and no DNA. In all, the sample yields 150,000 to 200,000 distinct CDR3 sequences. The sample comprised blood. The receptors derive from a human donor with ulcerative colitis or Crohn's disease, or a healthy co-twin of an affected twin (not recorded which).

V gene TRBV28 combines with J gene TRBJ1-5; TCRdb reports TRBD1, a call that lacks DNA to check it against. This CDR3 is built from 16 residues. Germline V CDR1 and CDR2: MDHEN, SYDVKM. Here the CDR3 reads CASSLWPGVINQPQHF.

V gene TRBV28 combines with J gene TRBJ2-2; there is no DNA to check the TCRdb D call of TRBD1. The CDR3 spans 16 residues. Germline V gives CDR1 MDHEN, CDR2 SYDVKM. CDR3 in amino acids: CASSAPGTGRSGELFF.

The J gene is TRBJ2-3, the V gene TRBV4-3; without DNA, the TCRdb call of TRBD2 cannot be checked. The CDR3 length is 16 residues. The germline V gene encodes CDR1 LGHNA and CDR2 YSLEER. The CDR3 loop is CASSQLAGVSADTQYF.

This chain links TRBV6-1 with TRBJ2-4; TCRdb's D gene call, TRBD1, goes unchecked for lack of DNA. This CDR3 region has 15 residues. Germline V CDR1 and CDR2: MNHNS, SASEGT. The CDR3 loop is CASSDGGLAKNIQYF.

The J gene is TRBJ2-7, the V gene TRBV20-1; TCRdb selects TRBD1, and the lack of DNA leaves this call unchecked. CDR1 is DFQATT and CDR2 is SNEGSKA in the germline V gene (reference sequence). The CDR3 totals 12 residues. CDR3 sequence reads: CSASIGAYEQYF.

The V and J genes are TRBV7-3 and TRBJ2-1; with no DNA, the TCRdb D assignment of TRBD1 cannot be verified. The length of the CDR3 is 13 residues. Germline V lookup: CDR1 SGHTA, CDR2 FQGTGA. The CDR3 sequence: CASSLQGRDEQFF.

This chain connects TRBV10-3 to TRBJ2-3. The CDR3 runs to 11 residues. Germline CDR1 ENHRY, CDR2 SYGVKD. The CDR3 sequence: CAISEIDTQYF.

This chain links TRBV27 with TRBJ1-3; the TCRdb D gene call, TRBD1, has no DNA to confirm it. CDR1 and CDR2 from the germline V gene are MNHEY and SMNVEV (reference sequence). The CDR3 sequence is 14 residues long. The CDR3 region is CASRTGGSGNTIYF.

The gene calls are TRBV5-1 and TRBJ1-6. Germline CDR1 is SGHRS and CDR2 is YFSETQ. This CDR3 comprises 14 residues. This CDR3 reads CASSGGGGYSPLHF.

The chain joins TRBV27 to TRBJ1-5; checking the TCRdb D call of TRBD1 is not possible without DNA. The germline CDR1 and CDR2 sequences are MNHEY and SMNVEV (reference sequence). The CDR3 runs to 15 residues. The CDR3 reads CASRPGTGGNQPQHF.

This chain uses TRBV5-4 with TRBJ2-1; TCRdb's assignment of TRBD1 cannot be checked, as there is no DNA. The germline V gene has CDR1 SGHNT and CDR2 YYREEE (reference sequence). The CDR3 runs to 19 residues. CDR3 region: CASSFLPEGGLTAYNEQFF.

This CDR3 reads CASSRETGTGEYEQYF. V usage is TRBV3-1 and J usage is TRBJ2-7; lacking DNA, the TRBD1 call made by TCRdb goes unchecked. The CDR3 loop spans 16 amino acids. Germline CDR1 is LGHDT and CDR2 is YNNKEL (reference sequence).

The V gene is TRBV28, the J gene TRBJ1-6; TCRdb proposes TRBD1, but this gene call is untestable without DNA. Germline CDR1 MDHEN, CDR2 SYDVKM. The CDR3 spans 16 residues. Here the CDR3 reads CASAAPTGGYNSPLHF.

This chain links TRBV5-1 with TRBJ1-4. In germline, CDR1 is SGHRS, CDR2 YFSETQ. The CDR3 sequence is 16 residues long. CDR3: CASSLGRVDGVEKLFF.

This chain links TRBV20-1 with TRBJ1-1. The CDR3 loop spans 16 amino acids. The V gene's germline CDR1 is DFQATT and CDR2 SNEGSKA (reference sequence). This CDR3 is CSARDLSGDRNTEAFF.

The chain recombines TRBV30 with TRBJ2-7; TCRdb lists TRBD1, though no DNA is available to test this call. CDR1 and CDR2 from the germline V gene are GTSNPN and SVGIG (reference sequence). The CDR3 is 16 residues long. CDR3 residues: CAWEDPDRQVLSEQYF. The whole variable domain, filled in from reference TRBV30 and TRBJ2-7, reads SQTIHQWPATLVQPVGSPLSLECTVEGTSNPNLYWYRQAAGRGLQLLFYSVGIGQISSEVPQNLSASRPQDRQFILSSKKLLLSDSGFYLCAWEDPDRQVLSEQYFGPGTRLTVT.

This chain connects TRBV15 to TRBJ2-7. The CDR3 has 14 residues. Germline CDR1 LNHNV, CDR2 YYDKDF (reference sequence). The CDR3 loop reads CATSRETSSYEQYF.

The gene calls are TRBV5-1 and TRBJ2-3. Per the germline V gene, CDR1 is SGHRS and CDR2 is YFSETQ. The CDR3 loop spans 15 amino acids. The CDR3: CASSLGALSRDTQYF.

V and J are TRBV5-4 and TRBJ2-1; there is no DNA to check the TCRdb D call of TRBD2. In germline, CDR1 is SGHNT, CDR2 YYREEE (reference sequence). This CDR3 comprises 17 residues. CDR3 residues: CASTPQAGGSLGNEQFF.

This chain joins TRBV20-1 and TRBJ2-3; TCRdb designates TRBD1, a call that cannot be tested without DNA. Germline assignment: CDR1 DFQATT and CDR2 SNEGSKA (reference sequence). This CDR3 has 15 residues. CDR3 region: CSARAAASVTDTQYF.

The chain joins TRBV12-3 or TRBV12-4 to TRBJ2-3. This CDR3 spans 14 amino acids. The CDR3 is CASSFDSAYDTQYF.

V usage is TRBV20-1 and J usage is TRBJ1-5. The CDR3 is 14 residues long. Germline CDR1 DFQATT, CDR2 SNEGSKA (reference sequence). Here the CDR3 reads CSAFSVGGNQPQHF.

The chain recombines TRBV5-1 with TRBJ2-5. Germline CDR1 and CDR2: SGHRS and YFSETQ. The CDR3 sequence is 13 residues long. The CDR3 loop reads CASSFEPQETQYF.

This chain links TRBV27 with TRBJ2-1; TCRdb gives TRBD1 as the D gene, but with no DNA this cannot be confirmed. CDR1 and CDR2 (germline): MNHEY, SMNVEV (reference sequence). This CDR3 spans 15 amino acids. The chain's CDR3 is CASSPGQLIYNEQFF.

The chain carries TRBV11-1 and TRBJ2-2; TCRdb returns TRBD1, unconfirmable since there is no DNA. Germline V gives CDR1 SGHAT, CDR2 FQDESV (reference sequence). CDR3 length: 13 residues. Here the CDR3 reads CASSRQGDGELFF.